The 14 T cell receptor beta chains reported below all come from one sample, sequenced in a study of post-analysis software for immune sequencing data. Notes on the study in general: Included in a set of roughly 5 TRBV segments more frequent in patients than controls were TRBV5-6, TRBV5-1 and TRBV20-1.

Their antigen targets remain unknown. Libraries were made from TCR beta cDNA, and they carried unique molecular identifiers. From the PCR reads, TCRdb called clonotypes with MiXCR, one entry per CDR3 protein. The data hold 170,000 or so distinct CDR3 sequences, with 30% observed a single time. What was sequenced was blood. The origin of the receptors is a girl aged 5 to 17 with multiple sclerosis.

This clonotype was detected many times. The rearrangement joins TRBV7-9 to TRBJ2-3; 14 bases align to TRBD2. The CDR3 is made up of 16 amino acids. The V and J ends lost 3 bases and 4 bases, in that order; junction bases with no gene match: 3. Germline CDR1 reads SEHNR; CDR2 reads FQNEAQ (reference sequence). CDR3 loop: CASSFPGLAGADTQYF. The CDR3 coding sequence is TGTGCCAGCAGCTTCCCGGGACTAGCGGGAGCAGATACGCAGTATTTT.

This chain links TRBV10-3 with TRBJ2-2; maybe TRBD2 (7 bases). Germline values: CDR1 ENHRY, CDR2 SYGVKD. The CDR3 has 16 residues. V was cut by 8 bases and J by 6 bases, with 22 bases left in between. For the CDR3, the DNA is TGTGCCATCTCATCGGGGGGCGCGGAGTATCCCGGGGAGCTGTTTTTT. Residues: CAISSGGAEYPGELFF.

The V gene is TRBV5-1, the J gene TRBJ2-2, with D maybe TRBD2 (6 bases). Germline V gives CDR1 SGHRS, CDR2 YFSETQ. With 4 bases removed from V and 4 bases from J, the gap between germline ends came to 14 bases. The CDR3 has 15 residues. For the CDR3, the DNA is TGCGCCAGCAGCACCGATCCCGGGGGCACCGGGGAGCTGTTTTTT. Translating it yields CASSTDPGGTGELFF.

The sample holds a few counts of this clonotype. The CDR3 region is CASSFDRVGGTDTQYF. The CDR3 bases are TGTGCCAGCAGCTTCGACAGGGTCGGGGGGACAGATACGCAGTATTTT. This chain joins TRBV11-2 and TRBJ2-3, with D perhaps being TRBD1 or TRBD2 (7 bases each). The germline V gene has CDR1 SGHAT and CDR2 FQNNGV. The CDR3 consists of 16 residues. The V and J ends lost 3 bases and 3 bases respectively, with 16 bases between them.

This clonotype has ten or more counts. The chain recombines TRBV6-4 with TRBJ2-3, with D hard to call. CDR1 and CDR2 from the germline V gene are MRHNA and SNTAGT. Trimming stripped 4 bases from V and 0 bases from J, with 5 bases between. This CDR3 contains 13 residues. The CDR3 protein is CASSGDSTDTQYF. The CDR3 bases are TGTGCCAGCAGTGGTGATAGCACAGATACGCAGTATTTT.

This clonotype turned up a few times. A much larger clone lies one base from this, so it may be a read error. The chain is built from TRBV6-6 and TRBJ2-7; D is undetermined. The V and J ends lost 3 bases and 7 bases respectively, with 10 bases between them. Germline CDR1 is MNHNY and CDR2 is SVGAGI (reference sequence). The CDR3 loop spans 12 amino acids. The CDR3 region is CASSYVEVEQYF. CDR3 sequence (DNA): TGTGCCAGCAGTTATGTAGAGGTTGAGCAGTACTTC.

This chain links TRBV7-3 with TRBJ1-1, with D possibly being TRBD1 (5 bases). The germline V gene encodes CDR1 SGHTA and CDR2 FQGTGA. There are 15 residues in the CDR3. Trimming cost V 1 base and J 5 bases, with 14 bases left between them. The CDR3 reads CASSLSPGMGTEAFF. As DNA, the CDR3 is TGTGCCAGCAGCTTAAGTCCAGGGATGGGGACTGAAGCTTTCTTT.

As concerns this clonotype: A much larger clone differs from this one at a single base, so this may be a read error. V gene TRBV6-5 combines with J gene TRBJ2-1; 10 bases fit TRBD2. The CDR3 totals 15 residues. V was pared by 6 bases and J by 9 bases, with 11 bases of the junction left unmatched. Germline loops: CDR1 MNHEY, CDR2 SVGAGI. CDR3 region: CASSRAGLAISEQFF. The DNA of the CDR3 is TGTGCCAGCAGCAGAGCGGGACTAGCGATTAGTGAGCAGTTCTTC.

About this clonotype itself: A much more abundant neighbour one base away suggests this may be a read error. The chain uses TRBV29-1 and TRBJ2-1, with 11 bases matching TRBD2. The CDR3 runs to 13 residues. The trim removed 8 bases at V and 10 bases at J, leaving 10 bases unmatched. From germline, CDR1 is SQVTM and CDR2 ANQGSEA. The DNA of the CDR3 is TGCAGCTTCCTTAGCGGGAGGGCTAGAGAGCAGTTCTTC. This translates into CSFLSGRAREQFF.

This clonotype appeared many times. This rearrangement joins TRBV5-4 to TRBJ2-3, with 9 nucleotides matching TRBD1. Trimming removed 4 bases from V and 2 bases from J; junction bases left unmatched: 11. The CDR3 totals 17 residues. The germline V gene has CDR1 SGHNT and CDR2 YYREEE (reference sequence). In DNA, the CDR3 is TGTGCCAGCAGCCCGACCCCGGACAGGGGAGTCACAGATACGCAGTATTTT. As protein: CASSPTPDRGVTDTQYF. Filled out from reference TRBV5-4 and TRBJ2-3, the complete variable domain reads ETGVTQSPTHLIKTRGQQVTLRCSSQSGHNTVSWYQQALGQGPQFIFQYYREEENGRGNFPPRFSGLQFPNYSSELNVNALELDDSALYLCASSPTPDRGVTDTQYFGPGTRLTVL.

CDR3 bases: TGTGCCAGCAGCTTAGTCCTCGGGACGGGCCACACCTTC. It codes for CASSLVLGTGHTF. This rearrangement joins TRBV7-8 to TRBJ1-2, with D tentatively TRBD1 (5 bases). The CDR3 runs 13 residues. Germline CDR1 is SGHVS and CDR2 is FQNEAQ. V lost 1 base and J lost 12, with 15 bases in between.

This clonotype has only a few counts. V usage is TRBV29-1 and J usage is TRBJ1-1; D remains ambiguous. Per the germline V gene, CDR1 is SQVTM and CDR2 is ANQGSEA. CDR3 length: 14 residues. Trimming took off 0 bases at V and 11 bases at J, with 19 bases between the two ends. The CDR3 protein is CSVEDRGFVWEAFF. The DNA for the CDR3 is TGCAGCGTTGAAGATAGAGGATTTGTTTGGGAGGCTTTCTTT.

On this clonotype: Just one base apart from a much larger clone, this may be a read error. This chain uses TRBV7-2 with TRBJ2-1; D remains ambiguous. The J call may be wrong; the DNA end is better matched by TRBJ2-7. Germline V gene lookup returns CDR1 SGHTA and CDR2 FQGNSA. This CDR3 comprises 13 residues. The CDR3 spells CASSLLRSHEQYF. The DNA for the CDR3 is TGTGCCAGCAGCTTATTGCGTTCCCATGAGCAGTACTTC.

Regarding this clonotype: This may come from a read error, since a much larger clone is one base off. This CDR3 is CASSVRSGNEGIGSSTDTQYF. The CDR3 nucleotides are TGTGCCAGCAGCGTAAGGTCTGGCAACGAAGGAATTGGGTCTAGCACAGATACGCAGTATTTT. The V gene is TRBV9, the J gene TRBJ2-3; D remains unclear. Between the trimmed V and J ends, which lost 1 base and 0 bases, there was a span of 27 bases. The CDR3 is made up of 21 amino acids. The germline V gene has CDR1 SGDLS and CDR2 YYNGEE.